The 10 T cell receptor beta chains below all came from one sample that was sequenced in a study of OX40 agonist ivuxolimab in advanced cancers. Libraries were made using the immunoSEQ multiplex PCR assay. TCRdb re-hosts the immuneACCESS table, in-frame sequences only. Its copies lack some clones; in the studies checked, an unresolved V gene accounts for under half of them, and the cause for the rest is not known. For this sample the table gives some 81,000 clones, of which about 82% were detected only once. The ten largest clonotypes hold about 0.6% of the sample. The material was CD4+ or CD8+ T cells sorted from blood, obtained in a trial of the OX40 agonist ivuxolimab. The receptors shown here come from an adult with an advanced solid tumor such as melanoma, head and neck, liver or kidney cancer.

This clone was recorded a few times. This chain uses TRBV19 with TRBJ2-7; no firm D call. Trimming pared 10 bases from V and 1 base from J, leaving 11 bases between. The CDR3 loop spans 12 amino acids. The germline gives CDR1 LNHDA, CDR2 SQIVND (reference sequence). As DNA, the CDR3 is TGTGCCACCCAAGGACGGTCCTACGAGCAGTACTTC. This translates into CATQGRSYEQYF. Drawing the rest from reference TRBV19 and TRBJ2-7, the complete variable domain is DGGITQSPKYLFRKEGQNVTLSCEQNLNHDAMYWYRQDPGQGLRLIYYSQIVNDFQKGDIAEGYSVSREKKESFPLTVTSAQKNPTAFYLCATQGRSYEQYFGPGTRLTVT.

The V and J genes are TRBV18 and TRBJ2-7, with TRBD1 identical over 10 bases. The CDR3 length is 15 residues. The germline gives CDR1 KGHSH, CDR2 LQKENI. The V segment lost 3 bases and the J segment 1 base; nucleotides outside the gene matches: 3. In DNA, the CDR3 is TGTGCCAGCTCACCGGGGACAGGGGATTCCTACGAGCAGTACTTC. It yields the protein CASSPGTGDSYEQYF.

The chain joins TRBV19 to TRBJ2-7; maybe TRBD2 (6 bases). The CDR3 is 14 amino acids. Trimming took 7 bases from V and 0 from J, leaving 13 bases between them. Per the germline V gene, CDR1 is LNHDA and CDR2 is SQIVND (reference sequence). This CDR3 reads CASTHGGGSYEQYF. CDR3 coding DNA: TGTGCCAGTACTCATGGGGGAGGCTCCTACGAGCAGTACTTC.

This sequence joins TRBV7-2 and TRBJ1-5, with 12 bases aligning to TRBD1. J lost 7 bases, V lost 2 bases, and 3 bases had no gene match. This CDR3 region has 15 residues. CDR1 is SGHTA and CDR2 is FQGNSA in the germline V gene. The CDR3 loop reads CASSLTGTGGQPQHF. Written as DNA, the CDR3 is TGTGCCAGCAGCTTAACCGGGACAGGGGGCCAGCCCCAGCATTTT.

This clone has only a few counts. This rearrangement joins TRBV5-1 to TRBJ2-1; 8 bases align to TRBD2. The CDR3 covers 17 residues. Trimming took 5 bases from V and 8 from J; bases not matched to a gene: 18. Germline-derived CDR1 and CDR2 are SGHRS and YFSETQ. The CDR3 DNA reads TGCGCCAGCAGTCTGGGGGCTGGGACTAGGATCGGGGATGAGCAGTTCTTC. Translated, it gives CASSLGAGTRIGDEQFF.

J is TRBJ1-2 and V is TRBV10-3; D uncertain. CDR3 length equals 13 residues. Germline values: CDR1 ENHRY, CDR2 SYGVKD. With 8 bases removed from V and 8 bases from J, the gap between germline ends came to 18 bases. The CDR3 protein is CAISSTGDSGYTF. The CDR3, as DNA: TGTGCCATCTCCTCCACTGGCGATTCAGGCTACACCTTC.

This clone was detected only a few times. The chain employs TRBV7-9 and TRBJ1-2, with 11 bases that match TRBD1. Germline V gives CDR1 SEHNR, CDR2 FQNEAQ (reference sequence). V lost 5 bases and J lost 7; bases outside the gene matches: 6. This CDR3 has 14 residues. CDR3 amino acids: CASSPLGQGAGYTF. Written as DNA, the CDR3 is TGTGCCAGCAGCCCGCTCGGACAGGGGGCTGGCTACACCTTC. The full variable domain, completed using reference TRBV7-9 and TRBJ1-2, is DTGVSQNPRHKITKRGQNVTFRCDPISEHNRLYWYRQTLGQGPEFLTYFQNEAQLEKSRLLSDRFSAERPKGSFSTLEIQRTEQGDSAMYLCASSPLGQGAGYTFGSGTRLTVV.

This clone was detected a few times. The J gene is TRBJ1-3, the V gene TRBV18; D not certain. Germline V gives CDR1 KGHSH, CDR2 LQKENI. The V end was cut by 5 bases, the J end by 4 bases, with 18 bases between. The CDR3 is made up of 16 amino acids. The CDR3 protein is CASSTNRVRGGNTIYF. CDR3 in DNA: TGTGCCAGCTCAACAAATCGAGTCCGGGGAGGAAACACCATATATTTT.

By share of the sample, this clone is medium-sized (0.01 to 0.1%). The chain carries TRBV7-3 and TRBJ1-1; no reliable D call. There are 13 residues in the CDR3. The germline V gene has CDR1 SGHTA and CDR2 FQGTGA. Trimming took 5 bases from V and 0 from J, leaving 7 bases between them. This chain's CDR3 is CASSTAMNTEAFF. CDR3 coding DNA: TGTGCCAGCAGCACCGCAATGAACACTGAAGCTTTCTTT.

This rearrangement joins TRBV7-2 to TRBJ2-4; 9 nucleotides match TRBD1. Losses at the gene ends were 5 bases for V and 1 base for J; bases not matched to a gene: 6. Germline V CDR1 and CDR2: SGHTA, FQGNSA. CDR3 length equals 16 residues. The CDR3: CASSDGTGSAKNIQYF. CDR3 sequence (DNA): TGTGCCAGCAGCGATGGGACAGGGAGCGCCAAAAACATTCAGTACTTC.